This T cell receptor (beta chain) was retrieved from a study of blood T cells in healthy people across ages. Turning to the study itself: Template switching retrieved approximately one barcoded beta molecule for each two T cells.

This CDR3 has 16 amino acids. CDR1 is LGHDT, CDR2 YNNKEL, per germline (reference sequence). Then a second PCR, running roughly 6 to 11 cycles, was carried out with a sample-barcoded 5' primer and a J-beta primer mix. Each cDNA molecule, via a template-switch adaptor with 12 random nucleotides, was tagged. In TCRdb, the 5' RACE reads were re-called with MiXCR into one record per CDR3 protein. Altogether about 1.4 million distinct CDR3 sequences are present, around 59% being singletons, with the ten largest covering 6.5% to 8.5%. At least 6 million PBMCs were isolated per sample. This clonotype came up a few times.

The genes are TRBV3-1 and TRBJ2-4; D gene ambiguous. The assigned J gene may be wrong: the sequence end matches TRBJ2-7 better. Sequencing was done on a sample of blood. This receptor was obtained from a man younger than 35 in good health. The chain's CDR3 is CASSPRVGPATYEQYF. CDR3 sequence (DNA): TGTGCCAGCAGCCCCCGCGTCGGGCCAGCCACCTACGAGCAGTACTTC.